This T cell receptor (beta chain) was identified in a study of response to subunit inactivated influenza vaccine. As regards this clonotype: What it recognizes is unknown.

TCRdb reprocessed the RT-PCR reads via MiXCR and lists one record per CDR3 protein. The sample lists 540,000 or so distinct CDR3 sequences; under 15% were seen once. Whole-study findings and limits: It was the authors' suggestion that each seasonal influenza vaccination recruits few new T cells.

Source: PBMCs from blood, taken more than 35 days after vaccination. This TCR was sampled from a man aged 45-65 years who received an inactivated influenza vaccine.

Here the CDR3 reads CASTTGLASGELFF. The CDR3 nucleotides are TGTGCCAGCACCACGGGACTAGCGAGCGGGGAGCTGTTTTTT. V usage is TRBV11-2 and J usage is TRBJ2-2; 10 bases match TRBD2. The germline gives CDR1 SGHAT, CDR2 FQNNGV. J gave up 7 bases and V 7 bases, and 6 bases lay outside the gene matches. This CDR3 contains 14 residues.